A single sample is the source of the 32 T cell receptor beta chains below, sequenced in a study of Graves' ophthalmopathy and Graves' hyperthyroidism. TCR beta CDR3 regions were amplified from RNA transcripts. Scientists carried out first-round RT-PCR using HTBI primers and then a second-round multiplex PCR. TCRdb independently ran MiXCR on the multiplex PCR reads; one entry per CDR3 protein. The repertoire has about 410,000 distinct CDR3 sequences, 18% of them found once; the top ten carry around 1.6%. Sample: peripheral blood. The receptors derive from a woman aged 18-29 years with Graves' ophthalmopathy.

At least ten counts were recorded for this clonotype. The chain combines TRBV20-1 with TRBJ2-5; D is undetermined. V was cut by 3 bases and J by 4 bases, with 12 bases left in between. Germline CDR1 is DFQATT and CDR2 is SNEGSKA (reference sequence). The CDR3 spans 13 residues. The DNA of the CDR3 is TGCAGTGCTAGGAAAGGTTTTGGAGAGACCCAGTACTTC. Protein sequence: CSARKGFGETQYF.

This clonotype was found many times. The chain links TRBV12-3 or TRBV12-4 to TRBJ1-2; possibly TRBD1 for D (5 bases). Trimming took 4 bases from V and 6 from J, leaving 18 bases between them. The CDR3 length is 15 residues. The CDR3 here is CASSSRTRGDNGYTF. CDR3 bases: TGTGCCAGCAGTTCCCGTACTAGGGGTGATAATGGCTACACCTTC.

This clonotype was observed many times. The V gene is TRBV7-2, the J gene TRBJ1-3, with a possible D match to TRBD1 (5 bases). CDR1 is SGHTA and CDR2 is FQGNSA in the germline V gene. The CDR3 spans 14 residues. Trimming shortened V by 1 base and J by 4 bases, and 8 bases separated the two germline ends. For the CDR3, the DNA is TGTGCCAGCAGCTTAGTTCGACAGGGAAACACCATATATTTT. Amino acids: CASSLVRQGNTIYF.

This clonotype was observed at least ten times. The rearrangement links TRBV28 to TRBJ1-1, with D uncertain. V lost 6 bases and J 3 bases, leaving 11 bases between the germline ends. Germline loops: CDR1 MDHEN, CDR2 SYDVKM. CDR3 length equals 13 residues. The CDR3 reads CASSLGSYTEAFF. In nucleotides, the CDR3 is TGTGCCAGCAGCCTTGGAAGTTACACTGAAGCTTTCTTT.

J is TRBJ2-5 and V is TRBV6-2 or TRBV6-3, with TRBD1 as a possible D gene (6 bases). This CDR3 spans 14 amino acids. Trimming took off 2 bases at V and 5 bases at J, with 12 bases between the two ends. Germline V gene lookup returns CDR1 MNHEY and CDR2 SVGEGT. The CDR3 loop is CASSYEAGEETQYF. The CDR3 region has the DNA TGTGCCAGCAGTTACGAGGCAGGGGAGGAGACCCAGTACTTC.

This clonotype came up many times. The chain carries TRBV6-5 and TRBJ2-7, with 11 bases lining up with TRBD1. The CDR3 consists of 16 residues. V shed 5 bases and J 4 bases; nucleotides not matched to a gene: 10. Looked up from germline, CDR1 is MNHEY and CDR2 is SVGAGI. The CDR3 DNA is TGTGCCAGCAGTCAGCAAACCGGGACAGGGGGTTACGAGCAGTACTTC. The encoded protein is CASSQQTGTGGYEQYF.

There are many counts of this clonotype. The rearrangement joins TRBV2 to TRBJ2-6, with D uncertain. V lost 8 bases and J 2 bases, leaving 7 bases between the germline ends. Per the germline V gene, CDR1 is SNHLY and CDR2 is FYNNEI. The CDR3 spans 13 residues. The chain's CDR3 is CASRNTGANVLTF. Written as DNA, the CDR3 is TGTGCCAGCCGGAATACTGGGGCCAACGTCCTGACTTTC.

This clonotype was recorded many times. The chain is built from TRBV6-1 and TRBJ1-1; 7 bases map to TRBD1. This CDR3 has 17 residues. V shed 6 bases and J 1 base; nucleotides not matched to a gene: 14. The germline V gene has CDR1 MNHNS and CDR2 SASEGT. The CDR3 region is CASSQTGMGARNTEAFF. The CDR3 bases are TGTGCCAGCAGCCAGACAGGGATGGGGGCTAGGAACACTGAAGCTTTCTTT.

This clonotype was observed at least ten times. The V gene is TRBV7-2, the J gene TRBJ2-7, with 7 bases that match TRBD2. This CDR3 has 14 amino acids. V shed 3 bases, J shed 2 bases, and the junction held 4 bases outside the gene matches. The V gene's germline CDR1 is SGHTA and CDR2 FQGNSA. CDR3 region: CASSFGDYPYEQYF. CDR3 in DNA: TGTGCCAGCAGCTTCGGGGACTACCCCTACGAGCAGTACTTC.

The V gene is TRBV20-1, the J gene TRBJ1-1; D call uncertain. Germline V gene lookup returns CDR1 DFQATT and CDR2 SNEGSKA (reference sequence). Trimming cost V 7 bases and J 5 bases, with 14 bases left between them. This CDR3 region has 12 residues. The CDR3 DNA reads TGCAGTGTTACCCGTCGGGTGACTGAAGCTTTCTTT. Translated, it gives CSVTRRVTEAFF.

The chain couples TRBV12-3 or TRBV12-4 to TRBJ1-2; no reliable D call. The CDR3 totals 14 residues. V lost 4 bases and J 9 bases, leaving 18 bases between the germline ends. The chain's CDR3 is CASSSTDFLLRYTF. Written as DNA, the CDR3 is TGTGCCAGCAGTTCTACCGATTTCTTGCTTCGCTACACCTTC.

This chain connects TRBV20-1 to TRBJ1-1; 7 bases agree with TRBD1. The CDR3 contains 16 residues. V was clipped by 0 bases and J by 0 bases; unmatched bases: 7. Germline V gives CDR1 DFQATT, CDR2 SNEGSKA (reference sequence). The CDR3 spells CSARDPTGPMNTEAFF. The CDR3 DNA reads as TGCAGTGCTAGAGACCCGACAGGGCCCATGAACACTGAAGCTTTCTTT.

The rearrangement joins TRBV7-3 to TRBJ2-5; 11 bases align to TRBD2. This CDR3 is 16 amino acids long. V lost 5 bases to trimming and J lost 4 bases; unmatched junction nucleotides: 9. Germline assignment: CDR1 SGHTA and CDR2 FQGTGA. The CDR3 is CASSLSSGRSGETQYF. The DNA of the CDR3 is TGTGCCAGCAGCCTATCTAGCGGGAGGTCGGGAGAGACCCAGTACTTC.

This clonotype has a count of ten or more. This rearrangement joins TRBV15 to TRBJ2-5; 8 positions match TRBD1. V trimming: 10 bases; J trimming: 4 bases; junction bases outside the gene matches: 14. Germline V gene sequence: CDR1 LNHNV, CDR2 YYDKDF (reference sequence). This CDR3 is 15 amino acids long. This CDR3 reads CANKPGGRLGETQYF. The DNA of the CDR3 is TGTGCCAACAAACCAGGGGGCCGGTTGGGAGAGACCCAGTACTTC.

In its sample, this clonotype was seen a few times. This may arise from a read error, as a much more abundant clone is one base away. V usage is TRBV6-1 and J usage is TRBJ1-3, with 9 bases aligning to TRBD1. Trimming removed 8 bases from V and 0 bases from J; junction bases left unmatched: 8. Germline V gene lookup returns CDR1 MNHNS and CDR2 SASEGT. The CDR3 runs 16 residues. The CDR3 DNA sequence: TGTGCCAGCGCCCGACAGGGGGGCTCCTCTGGAAACACCATATATTTT. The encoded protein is CASARQGGSSGNTIYF.

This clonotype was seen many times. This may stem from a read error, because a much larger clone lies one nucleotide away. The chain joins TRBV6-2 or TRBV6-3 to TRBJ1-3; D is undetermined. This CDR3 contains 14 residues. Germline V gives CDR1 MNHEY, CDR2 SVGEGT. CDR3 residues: CATGLAGSGNTTYF. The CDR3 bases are TGTGCCACCGGCCTAGCAGGCTCTGGAAACACCACATATTTT.

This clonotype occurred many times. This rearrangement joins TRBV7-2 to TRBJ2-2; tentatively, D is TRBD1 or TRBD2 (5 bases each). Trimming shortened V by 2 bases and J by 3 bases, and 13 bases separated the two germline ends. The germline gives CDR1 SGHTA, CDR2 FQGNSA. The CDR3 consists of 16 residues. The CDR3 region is CASSLISWGYTGELFF. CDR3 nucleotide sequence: TGTGCCAGCAGCTTAATATCGTGGGGGTACACCGGGGAGCTGTTTTTT. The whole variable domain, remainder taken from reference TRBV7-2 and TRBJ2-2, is GAGVSQSPSNKVTEKGKDVELRCDPISGHTALYWYRQSLGQGLEFLIYFQGNSAPDKSGLPSDRFSAERTGGSVSTLTIQRTQQEDSAVYLCASSLISWGYTGELFFGEGSRLTVL.

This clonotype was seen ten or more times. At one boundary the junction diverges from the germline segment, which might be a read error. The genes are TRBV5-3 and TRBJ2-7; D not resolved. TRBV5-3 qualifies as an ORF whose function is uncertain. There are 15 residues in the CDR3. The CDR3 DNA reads TGTGCCAGTAGCTTGGGTTGGGGATCAACCTACGAGCAGTACTTC. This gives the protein CASSLGWGSTYEQYF.

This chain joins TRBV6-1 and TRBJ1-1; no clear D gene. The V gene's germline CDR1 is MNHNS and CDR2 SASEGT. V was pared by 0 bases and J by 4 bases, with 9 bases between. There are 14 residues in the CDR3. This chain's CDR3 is CASSEAGTSTEAFF. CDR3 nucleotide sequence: TGTGCCAGCAGTGAAGCAGGAACCTCCACTGAAGCTTTCTTT.

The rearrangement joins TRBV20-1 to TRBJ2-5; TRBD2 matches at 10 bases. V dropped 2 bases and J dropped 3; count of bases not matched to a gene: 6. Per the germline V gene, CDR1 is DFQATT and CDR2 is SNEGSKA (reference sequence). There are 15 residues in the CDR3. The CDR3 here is CSARLAGDREETQYF. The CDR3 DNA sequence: TGCAGTGCTAGACTAGCGGGGGACAGAGAAGAGACCCAGTACTTC.

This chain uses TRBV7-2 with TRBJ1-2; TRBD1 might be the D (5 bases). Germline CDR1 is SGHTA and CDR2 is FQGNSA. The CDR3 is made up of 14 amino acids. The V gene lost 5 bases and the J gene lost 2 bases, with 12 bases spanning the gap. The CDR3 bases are TGTGCCAGCAGCCACCCCGGGGGGAACTATGGCTACACCTTC. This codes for CASSHPGGNYGYTF.

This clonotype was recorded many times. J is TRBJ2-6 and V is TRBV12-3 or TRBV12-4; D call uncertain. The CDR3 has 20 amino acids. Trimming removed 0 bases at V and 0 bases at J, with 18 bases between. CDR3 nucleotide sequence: TGTGCCAGCAGTTTAGCTAGGTTGCCCTCCCCCAGCTCTGGGGCCAACGTCCTGACTTTC. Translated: CASSLARLPSPSSGANVLTF.

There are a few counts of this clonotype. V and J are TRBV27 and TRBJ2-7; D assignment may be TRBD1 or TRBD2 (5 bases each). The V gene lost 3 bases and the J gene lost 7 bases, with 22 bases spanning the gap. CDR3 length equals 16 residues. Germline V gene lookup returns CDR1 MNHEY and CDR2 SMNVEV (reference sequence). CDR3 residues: CASSLGDARTSREQYF. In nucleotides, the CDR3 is TGTGCCAGCAGTTTGGGGGACGCACGGACCTCTAGAGAGCAGTACTTC.

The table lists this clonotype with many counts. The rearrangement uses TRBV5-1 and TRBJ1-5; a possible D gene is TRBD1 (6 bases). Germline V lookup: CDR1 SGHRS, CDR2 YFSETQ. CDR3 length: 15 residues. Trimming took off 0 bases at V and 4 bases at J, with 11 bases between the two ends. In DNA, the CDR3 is TGCGCCAGCAGCTTGGAGGGGGATCTAAATCAGCCCCAGCATTTT. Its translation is CASSLEGDLNQPQHF.

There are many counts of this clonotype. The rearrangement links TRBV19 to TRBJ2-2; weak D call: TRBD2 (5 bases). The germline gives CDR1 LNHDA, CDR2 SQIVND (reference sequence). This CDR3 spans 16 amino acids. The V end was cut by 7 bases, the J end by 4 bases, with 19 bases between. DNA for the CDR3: TGTGCCAGTATCGAGGGAGAGGGTCGGGGCACCGGGGAGCTGTTTTTT. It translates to CASIEGEGRGTGELFF.

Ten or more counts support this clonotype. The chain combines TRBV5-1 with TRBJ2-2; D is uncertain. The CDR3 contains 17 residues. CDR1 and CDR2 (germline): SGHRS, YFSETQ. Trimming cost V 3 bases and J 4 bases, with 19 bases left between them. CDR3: CASSSAQVLIGTGELFF. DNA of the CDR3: TGCGCCAGCAGCTCGGCCCAGGTGTTGATAGGCACCGGGGAGCTGTTTTTT.

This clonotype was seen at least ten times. DNA of the CDR3: TGTGCCAGCAGATCCGCGGGGTATGGCTACACCTTC. Translated, it gives CASRSAGYGYTF. The chain carries TRBV28 and TRBJ1-2; no firm D call. Germline V gene sequence: CDR1 MDHEN, CDR2 SYDVKM. This CDR3 spans 12 amino acids. Trimming removed 6 bases from V and 5 bases from J, with 10 bases in between.

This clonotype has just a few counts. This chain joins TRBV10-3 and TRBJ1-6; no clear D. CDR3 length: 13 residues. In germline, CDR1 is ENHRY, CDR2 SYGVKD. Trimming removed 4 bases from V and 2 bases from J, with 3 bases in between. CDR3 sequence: CAISGTYNSPLHF. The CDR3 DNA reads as TGTGCCATCAGTGGCACCTATAATTCACCCCTCCACTTT.

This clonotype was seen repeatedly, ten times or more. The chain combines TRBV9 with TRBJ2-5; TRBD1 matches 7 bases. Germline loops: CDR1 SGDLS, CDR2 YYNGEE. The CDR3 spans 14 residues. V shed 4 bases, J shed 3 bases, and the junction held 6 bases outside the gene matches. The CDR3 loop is CASSLGTAEETQYF. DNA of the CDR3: TGTGCCAGCAGCCTCGGGACAGCCGAAGAGACCCAGTACTTC.

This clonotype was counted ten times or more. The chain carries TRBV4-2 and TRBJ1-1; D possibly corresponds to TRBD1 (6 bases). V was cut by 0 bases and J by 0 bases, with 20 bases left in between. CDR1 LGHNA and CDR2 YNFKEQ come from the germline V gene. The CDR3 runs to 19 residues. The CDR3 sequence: CASSQDGAGQPELNTEAFF. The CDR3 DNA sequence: TGTGCCAGCAGCCAAGATGGGGCCGGACAGCCTGAATTGAACACTGAAGCTTTCTTT.

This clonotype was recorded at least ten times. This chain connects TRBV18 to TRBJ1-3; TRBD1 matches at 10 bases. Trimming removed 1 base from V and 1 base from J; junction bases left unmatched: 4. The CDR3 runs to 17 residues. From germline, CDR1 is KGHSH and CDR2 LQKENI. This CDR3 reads CASSPLRTGGSGNTIYF. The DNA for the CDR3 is TGTGCCAGCTCACCACTGCGGACAGGGGGGTCTGGAAACACCATATATTTT.

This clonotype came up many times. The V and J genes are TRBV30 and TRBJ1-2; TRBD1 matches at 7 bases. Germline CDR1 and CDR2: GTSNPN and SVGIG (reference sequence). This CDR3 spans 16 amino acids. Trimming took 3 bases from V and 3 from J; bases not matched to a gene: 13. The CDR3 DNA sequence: TGTGCCTGGAGGCTCCTTCGTCAGGGGGGCCACTATGGCTACACCTTC. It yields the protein CAWRLLRQGGHYGYTF.